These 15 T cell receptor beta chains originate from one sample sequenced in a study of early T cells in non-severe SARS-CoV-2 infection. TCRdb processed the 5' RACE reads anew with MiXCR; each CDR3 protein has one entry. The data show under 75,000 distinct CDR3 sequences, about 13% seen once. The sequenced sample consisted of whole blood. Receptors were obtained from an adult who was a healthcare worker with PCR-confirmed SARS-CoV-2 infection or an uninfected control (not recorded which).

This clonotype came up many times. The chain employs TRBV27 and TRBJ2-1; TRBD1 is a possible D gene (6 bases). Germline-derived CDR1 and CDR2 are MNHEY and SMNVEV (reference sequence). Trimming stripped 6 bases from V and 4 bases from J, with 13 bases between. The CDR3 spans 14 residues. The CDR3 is CASSPRGPYNEQFF. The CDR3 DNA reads TGTGCCAGCAGCCCCAGGGGTCCTTACAATGAGCAGTTCTTC.

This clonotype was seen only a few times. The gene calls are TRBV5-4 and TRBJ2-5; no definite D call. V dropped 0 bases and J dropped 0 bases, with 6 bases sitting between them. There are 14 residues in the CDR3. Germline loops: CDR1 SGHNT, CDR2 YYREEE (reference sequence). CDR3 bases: TGTGCCAGCAGCTTGGACAGTCACCAAGAGACCCAGTACTTC. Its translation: CASSLDSHQETQYF.

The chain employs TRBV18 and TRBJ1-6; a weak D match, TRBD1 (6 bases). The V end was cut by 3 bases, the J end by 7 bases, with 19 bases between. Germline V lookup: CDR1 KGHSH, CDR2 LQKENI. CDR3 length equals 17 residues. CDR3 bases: TGTGCCAGCTCACCTTTATACCCGATCAGGGGAAATTCACCCCTCCACTTT. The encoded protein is CASSPLYPIRGNSPLHF.

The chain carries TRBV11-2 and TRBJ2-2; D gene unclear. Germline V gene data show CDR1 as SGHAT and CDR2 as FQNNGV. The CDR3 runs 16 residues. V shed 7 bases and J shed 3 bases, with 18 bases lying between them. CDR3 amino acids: CASKFGWARYTGELFF. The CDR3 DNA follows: TGTGCCAGCAAGTTTGGTTGGGCGAGGTACACCGGGGAGCTGTTTTTT.

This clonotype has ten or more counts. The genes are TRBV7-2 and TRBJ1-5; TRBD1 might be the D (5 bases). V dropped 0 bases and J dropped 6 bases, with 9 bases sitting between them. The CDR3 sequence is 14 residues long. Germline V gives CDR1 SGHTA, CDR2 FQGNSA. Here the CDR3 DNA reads TGTGCCAGCAGCTTAGCGGGGGGTAGTCAGCCCCAGCATTTT. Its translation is CASSLAGGSQPQHF.

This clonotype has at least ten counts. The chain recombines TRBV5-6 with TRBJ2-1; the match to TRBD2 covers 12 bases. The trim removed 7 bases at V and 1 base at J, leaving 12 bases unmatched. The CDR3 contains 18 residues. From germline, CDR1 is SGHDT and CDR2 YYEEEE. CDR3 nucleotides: TGTGCCAGCGCAGCCCTTCTAGCGGGAGGGCAATCCTACAATGAGCAGTTCTTC. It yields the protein CASAALLAGGQSYNEQFF.

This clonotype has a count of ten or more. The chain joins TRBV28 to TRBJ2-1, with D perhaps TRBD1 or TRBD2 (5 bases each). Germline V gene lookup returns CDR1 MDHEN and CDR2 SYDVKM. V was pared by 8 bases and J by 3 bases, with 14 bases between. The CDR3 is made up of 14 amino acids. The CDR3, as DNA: TGTGCCAGCGGGACGGTCTTATTCTACAATGAGCAGTTCTTC. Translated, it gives CASGTVLFYNEQFF.

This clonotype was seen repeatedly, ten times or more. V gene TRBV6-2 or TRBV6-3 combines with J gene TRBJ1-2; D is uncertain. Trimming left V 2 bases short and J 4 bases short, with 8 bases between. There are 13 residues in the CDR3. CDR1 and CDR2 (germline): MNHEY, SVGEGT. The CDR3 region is CASSYATVYGYTF. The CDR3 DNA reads TGTGCCAGCAGTTACGCAACAGTCTATGGCTACACCTTC.

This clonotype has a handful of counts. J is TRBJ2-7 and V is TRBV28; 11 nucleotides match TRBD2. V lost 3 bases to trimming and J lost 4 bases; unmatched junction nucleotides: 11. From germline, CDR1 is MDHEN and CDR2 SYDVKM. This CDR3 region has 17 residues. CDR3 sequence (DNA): TGTGCCAGCAGTTTTTTACAACTAGCGGGAGTCTTTTACGAGCAGTACTTC. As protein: CASSFLQLAGVFYEQYF.

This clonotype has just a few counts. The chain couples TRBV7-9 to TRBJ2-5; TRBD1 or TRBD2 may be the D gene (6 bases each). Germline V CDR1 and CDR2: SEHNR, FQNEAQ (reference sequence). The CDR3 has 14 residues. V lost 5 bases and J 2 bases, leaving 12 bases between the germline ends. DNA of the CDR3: TGTGCCAGCAGCCCCCGGGGGCCACAAGAGACCCAGTACTTC. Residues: CASSPRGPQETQYF.

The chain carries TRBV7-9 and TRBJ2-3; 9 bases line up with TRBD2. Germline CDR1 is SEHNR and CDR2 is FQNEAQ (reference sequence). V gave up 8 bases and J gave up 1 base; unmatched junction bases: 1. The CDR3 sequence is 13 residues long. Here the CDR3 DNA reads TGTGCCAGCCGGACTAGCGGCACAGATACGCAGTATTTT. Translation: CASRTSGTDTQYF. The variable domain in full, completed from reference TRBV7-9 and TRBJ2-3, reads DTGVSQNPRHKITKRGQNVTFRCDPISEHNRLYWYRQTLGQGPEFLTYFQNEAQLEKSRLLSDRFSAERPKGSFSTLEIQRTEQGDSAMYLCASRTSGTDTQYFGPGTRLTVL.

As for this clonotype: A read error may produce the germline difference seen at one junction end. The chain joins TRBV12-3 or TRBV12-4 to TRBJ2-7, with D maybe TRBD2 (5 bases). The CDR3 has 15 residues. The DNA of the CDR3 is TGTGCCAGCAGCTTAGCAGCCAAAGCGGACTACGAGCAGTACTTC. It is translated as CASSLAAKADYEQYF.

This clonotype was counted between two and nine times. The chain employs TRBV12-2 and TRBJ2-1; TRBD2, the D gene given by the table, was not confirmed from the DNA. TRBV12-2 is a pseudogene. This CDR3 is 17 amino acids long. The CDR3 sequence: CASRLAGASGNLDEQFF. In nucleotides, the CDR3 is TGTGCAAGTCGCTTAGCTGGGGCTAGCGGGAATTTAGATGAGCAGTTCTTC.

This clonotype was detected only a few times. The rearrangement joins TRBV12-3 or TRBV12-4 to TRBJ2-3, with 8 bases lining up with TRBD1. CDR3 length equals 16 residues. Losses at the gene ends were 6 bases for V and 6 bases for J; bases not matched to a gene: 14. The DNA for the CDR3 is TGTGCCAGCAGCCAATGGACAGGGTCTCTAGGGGATACGCAGTATTTT. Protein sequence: CASSQWTGSLGDTQYF.

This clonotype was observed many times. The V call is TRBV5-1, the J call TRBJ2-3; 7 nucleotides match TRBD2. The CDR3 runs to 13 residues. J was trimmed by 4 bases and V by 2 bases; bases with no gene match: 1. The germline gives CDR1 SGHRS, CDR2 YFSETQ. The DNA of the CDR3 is TGCGCCAGCAGCTTAGGGAGGGCAGATACGCAGTATTTT. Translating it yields CASSLGRADTQYF.